This TCR beta chain came from a study of cytomegalovirus exposure and HLA in healthy donors. A multiplex PCR was run with 60 Vbeta primers and 13 Jbeta primers. Method: immunoSEQ multiplex PCR; TCRdb's copy keeps in-frame clones and lacks some. This table has around 170,000 clones, about 80% appearing once. CDR3 length: 12 residues. Trimming stripped 2 bases from V and 6 bases from J, with 5 bases between. Germline-derived CDR1 and CDR2 are MNHNY and SVGAGI (reference sequence). The source is a woman aged 50 to 65 in good health and CMV-seropositive. Sequenced input: PBMCs. The V and J genes are TRBV6-6 and TRBJ2-1, with a tentative D call TRBD1 (5 bases). This CDR3 reads CASSYRGNEQFF. The CDR3 DNA follows: TGTGCCAGCAGTTACAGGGGCAATGAGCAGTTCTTC.